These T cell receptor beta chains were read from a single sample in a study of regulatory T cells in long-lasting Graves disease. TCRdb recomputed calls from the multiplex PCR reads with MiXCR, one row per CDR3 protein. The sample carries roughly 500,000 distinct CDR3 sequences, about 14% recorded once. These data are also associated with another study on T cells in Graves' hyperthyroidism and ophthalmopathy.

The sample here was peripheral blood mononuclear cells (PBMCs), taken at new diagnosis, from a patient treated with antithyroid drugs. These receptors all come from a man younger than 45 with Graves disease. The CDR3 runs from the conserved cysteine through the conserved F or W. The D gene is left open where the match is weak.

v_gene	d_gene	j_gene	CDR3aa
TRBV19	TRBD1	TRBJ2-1	CASSAGQGEFYNEQFF
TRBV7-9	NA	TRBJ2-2	CASSSQGEHGELFF
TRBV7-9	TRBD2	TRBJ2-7	CASSPGLAPISSYEQYF
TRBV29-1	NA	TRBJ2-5	CSVDVYQETQYF
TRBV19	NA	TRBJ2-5	CASSVQDTRETQYF
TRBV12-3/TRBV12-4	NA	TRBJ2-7	CASSLLGESYEQYF
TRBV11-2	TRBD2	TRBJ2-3	CASSLAGGLAGGRRDTQYF
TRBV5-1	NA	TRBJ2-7	CASSLVGPLLYEQYF
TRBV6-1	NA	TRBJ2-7	CASVRGEPPSYEQYF
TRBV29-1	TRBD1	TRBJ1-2	CSVEDLVWTGGGKANCGYTF
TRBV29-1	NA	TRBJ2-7	CSVGSGTPGYEQYF
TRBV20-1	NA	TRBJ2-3	CSAGGGGASTDTQYF
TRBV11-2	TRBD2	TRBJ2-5	CASSLRGVGQETQYF
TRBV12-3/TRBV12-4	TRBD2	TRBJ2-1	CASRPGLANYNEQFF
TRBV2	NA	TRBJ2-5	CASSQISDGQETQYF
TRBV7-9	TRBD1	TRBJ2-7	CASWGDRGYYEQYF
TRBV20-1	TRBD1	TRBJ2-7	CSARVGGRGDFYEQYF
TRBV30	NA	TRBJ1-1	CAWGTNTEAFF
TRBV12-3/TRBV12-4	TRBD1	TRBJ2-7	CASSSLTGVSYEQYF
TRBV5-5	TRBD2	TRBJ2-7	CASSSREREGRYEQYF
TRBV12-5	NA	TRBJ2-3	CASGLDQGSDTQYF
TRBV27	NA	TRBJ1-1	CASSLNGALGDTEAFF
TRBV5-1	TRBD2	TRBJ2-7	CASSEGLAGGGYEQYF
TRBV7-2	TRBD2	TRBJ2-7	CASSYRTSGRGEQYF
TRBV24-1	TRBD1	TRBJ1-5	CATSDTRTGGVQPQHF
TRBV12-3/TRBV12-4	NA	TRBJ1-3	CASFGVKSGNTIYF
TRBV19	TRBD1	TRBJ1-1	CAIMDRLNTEAFF
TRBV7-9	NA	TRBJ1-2	CASSLGLTSTPYTF
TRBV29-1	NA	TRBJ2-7	CSVDKGLGSYEQYF
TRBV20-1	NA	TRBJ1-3	CSAREGQSASGNTIYF
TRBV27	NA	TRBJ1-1	CASSLSLGVRAFF
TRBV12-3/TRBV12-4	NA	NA	CASSLSRREGSEQTQYF